The T cell receptor beta chain under discussion was sequenced for a study of STAT3 mutations in large granular lymphocyte leukemia. Study at large: Canonical activating STAT3 mutations were detected in roughly half of the longitudinally sequenced T-LGLL patients. More than half of T-LGLL patients received immunosuppressive therapy.

Sequencing was performed with immunoSEQ multiplex PCR; in TCRdb, only in-frame clones are kept and a portion is missing. The sample records around 10,000 clones, 85% to 90% being singletons. Study-level points and caveats: TCR clonotype switching after therapy occurred in about 35% of the 18 patients. Every T-LGLL patient had at least one immunodominant TCRbeta clonotype. Sampling intervals varied between patients and samples.

With regard to this clone: Its antigen is not known.

From germline, CDR1 is MGHDK and CDR2 SYGVNS. Between the trimmed V and J ends, which lost 6 bases and 7 bases, there was a span of 13 bases. The length of the CDR3 is 12 residues. The chain carries TRBV25-1 and TRBJ2-7; D unresolved. This sequence originates from a man between 60 and 75 years old with T-cell large granular lymphocyte leukemia. Some clones in this sample may be carry-over from other donors' samples. Sequencing used peripheral blood mononuclear cells. CDR3 DNA: TGTGCCAGCAGCTCTTCAGGCCGGGAGCAGTACTTC. This sequence encodes CASSSSGREQYF.